The clone carrying this T cell receptor beta chain was counted once. Its specificity is not known. Assay used: immunoSEQ multiplex PCR; TCRdb lists only in-frame clones, some missing. The table includes approximately 60,000 clones, 84% detected once. The germline V gene encodes CDR1 SQVTM and CDR2 ANQGSEA. V was pared by 7 bases and J by 5 bases, with 11 bases of the junction left unmatched. The CDR3 runs 14 residues. This sample is drawn from a study of OX40 agonist ivuxolimab in advanced cancers. Study-level points and caveats: Mean expanded clone counts were higher in CD8+ than CD4+ T cells.

Individuals having autoimmune disease history or systemic immunosuppression were not enrolled. The chain links TRBV29-1 to TRBJ2-5; 9 bases are a match to TRBD2. The TCR comes from an adult with an advanced solid tumor such as melanoma, head and neck, liver or kidney cancer. Sequencing used CD4+ or CD8+ T cells sorted from blood, obtained in a trial of the OX40 agonist ivuxolimab. The CDR3 loop reads CSAEIAGVWETQYF. The CDR3 DNA sequence: TGCAGCGCCGAAATAGCGGGGGTGTGGGAGACCCAGTACTTC.